The 32 T cell receptor beta chains in this list originate from one sample, sequenced in a study of T cells in Graves' hyperthyroidism and ophthalmopathy. The TCR beta CDR3 regions underwent amplification using RNA transcripts as the source. Using the HTBI primer set, a first-round RT-PCR was run on the TCR CDR3. Using its own MiXCR run on the multiplex PCR reads, TCRdb lists one record per CDR3 protein. The sample has 250,000 to 300,000 distinct CDR3 sequences; approximately 16% are singletons. The material sequenced was blood. Receptors were obtained from a woman aged 45-65 years with Graves' hyperthyroidism that later progressed to Graves' ophthalmopathy.

This clonotype was detected ten times or more. The V call is TRBV5-1, the J call TRBJ2-1, with unresolved D. CDR3 length: 14 residues. The germline V gene encodes CDR1 SGHRS and CDR2 YFSETQ. V lost 2 bases to trimming and J lost 5 bases, with 11 bases between them. CDR3 nucleotides: TGCGCCAGCAGCTTAGGTGGCAACAACAATGAGCAGTTCTTC. It specifies CASSLGGNNNEQFF.

This clonotype occurred a few times. This sequence joins TRBV5-1 and TRBJ2-1, with TRBD2 identical over 8 bases. Germline V lookup: CDR1 SGHRS, CDR2 YFSETQ. CDR3 length: 15 amino acids. V lost 4 bases, J lost 4 bases, and 7 bases stayed unmatched. CDR3: CASSKELAVYNEQFF. The DNA of the CDR3 is TGCGCCAGCAGCAAGGAACTAGCGGTTTACAATGAGCAGTTCTTC.

About this clonotype: A much larger clone differs by one base, so this may be a read error. V gene TRBV28 combines with J gene TRBJ1-6; maybe TRBD1 (6 bases). This CDR3 spans 15 amino acids. Germline assignment: CDR1 MDHEN and CDR2 SYDVKM. The CDR3 coding sequence is TGTACCAGCAGTTTGGGGGCCCAGTATAATTCACCCCTCCACTTT. It translates to CTSSLGAQYNSPLHF.

The chain combines TRBV13 with TRBJ2-7; D gene uncertain. CDR3 length: 14 residues. V lost 0 bases and J 2 bases, leaving 8 bases between the germline ends. The germline V gene has CDR1 PRHDT and CDR2 FYEKMQ (reference sequence). The CDR3 reads CASSLGHGTYEQYF. The CDR3 DNA is TGTGCCAGCAGCTTAGGTCATGGAACCTACGAGCAGTACTTC. Together with reference TRBV13 and TRBJ2-7, the CDR3 gives the full variable domain: AAGVIQSPRHLIKEKRETATLKCYPIPRHDTVYWYQQGPGQDPQFLISFYEKMQSDKGSIPDRFSAQQFSDYHSELNMSSLELGDSALYFCASSLGHGTYEQYFGPGTRLTVT.

The V gene is TRBV7-9, the J gene TRBJ1-2; D uncertain. Germline-derived CDR1 and CDR2 are SEHNR and FQNEAQ (reference sequence). The CDR3 is made up of 19 amino acids. V was pared by 5 bases and J by 4 bases, with 29 bases between. DNA of the CDR3: TGTGCCAGCAGCCCGGAGCAAAGTATCGGAAACAGAAGGAGCTATGGCTACACCTTC. This sequence encodes CASSPEQSIGNRRSYGYTF.

Ten or more counts support this clonotype. CDR3 sequence reads: CASSRTQNTGELFF. The CDR3 coding sequence is TGTGCCAGCTCCAGGACTCAGAACACCGGGGAGCTGTTTTTT. The chain recombines TRBV2 with TRBJ2-2, with D perhaps TRBD2 (5 bases). Trimming took off 8 bases at V and 1 base at J, with 11 bases between the two ends. CDR1 is SNHLY, CDR2 FYNNEI, per germline. This CDR3 is 14 amino acids long.

In its sample, this clonotype was seen a few times. The V call is TRBV5-1, the J call TRBJ2-7; D perhaps matches TRBD1 (5 bases). The CDR3 totals 13 residues. Germline lookup yields CDR1 SGHRS and CDR2 YFSETQ. Trimming removed 2 bases at V and 6 bases at J, with 12 bases between. The DNA of the CDR3 is TGCGCCAGCAGCTTCGTAAGGGGCAGCGAGCAGTACTTC. Protein product: CASSFVRGSEQYF.

The V gene is TRBV3-1, the J gene TRBJ2-2, with D possibly TRBD2 on 6 matching bases. The CDR3 spans 17 residues. Germline V gives CDR1 LGHDT, CDR2 YNNKEL (reference sequence). The V end lost 3 bases, the J end lost 4 bases, and 18 bases lay between the germline ends. The CDR3 nucleotides read TGTGCCAGCAGCCACCTCTTTCGGGGGTTGGGCACCGGGGAGCTGTTTTTT. Protein: CASSHLFRGLGTGELFF.

The table lists this clonotype with a few counts. The chain has TRBV3-1 and TRBJ1-5; tentatively, D is TRBD1 (6 bases). The germline V and J ends were trimmed by 3 bases and 9 bases, with 18 bases remaining between them. Per the germline V gene, CDR1 is LGHDT and CDR2 is YNNKEL (reference sequence). CDR3 length equals 15 residues. The CDR3 protein is CASSHGGRDDRPQHF. Written as DNA, the CDR3 is TGTGCCAGCAGCCACGGGGGCAGGGATGATCGGCCCCAGCATTTT.

This sequence joins TRBV20-1 and TRBJ2-1; 9 nucleotides agree with TRBD2. With V trimmed by 2 bases and J by 8 bases, 4 bases remained unmatched. CDR3 length: 13 residues. Germline V lookup: CDR1 DFQATT, CDR2 SNEGSKA (reference sequence). The CDR3 protein is CSARPLAGHEQFF. The DNA for the CDR3 is TGCAGTGCTAGACCACTAGCGGGCCATGAGCAGTTCTTC.

V gene TRBV5-6 combines with J gene TRBJ1-1, with D unresolved. This CDR3 spans 15 amino acids. V gave up 0 bases and J gave up 0 bases, with 9 bases separating them. The germline CDR1 and CDR2 sequences are SGHDT and YYEEEE. The CDR3 is CASSLVSSMNTEAFF. CDR3 DNA sequence: TGTGCCAGCAGCTTGGTGAGTTCCATGAACACTGAAGCTTTCTTT.

This clonotype was observed at least ten times. The genes are TRBV11-2 and TRBJ1-5; a weak D match, TRBD1 (6 bases). The CDR3 is 12 amino acids. Trimming took off 5 bases at V and 9 bases at J, with 11 bases between the two ends. CDR1 is SGHAT and CDR2 is FQNNGV in the germline V gene. DNA of the CDR3: TGTGCCAGCAGCCAGGAGGGGGGGCCCCAGCATTTT. It translates to CASSQEGGPQHF.

The V call is TRBV30, the J call TRBJ2-2; 8 bases are shared with TRBD1. The end of the DNA fits TRBJ1-1 better, so the J call may be wrong. In germline, CDR1 is GTSNPN, CDR2 SVGIG (reference sequence). This CDR3 contains 15 residues. The CDR3 region is CAWSVSPGGSRGAFF. The CDR3 DNA sequence: TGTGCCTGGAGTGTATCCCCAGGGGGCTCGAGGGGAGCTTTCTTT.

This clonotype came up many times. V is TRBV6-1 and J is TRBJ1-3; D gene ambiguous. The V gene's germline CDR1 is MNHNS and CDR2 SASEGT. Trimming removed 8 bases from V and 5 bases from J, with 13 bases in between. The CDR3 totals 13 residues. The CDR3: CASGNTGRNTIYF. CDR3 nucleotides: TGTGCCAGCGGCAACACCGGGAGAAACACCATATATTTT.

This clonotype was seen a handful of times. V and J are TRBV9 and TRBJ1-5, with D unclear. This CDR3 spans 15 amino acids. Germline V gene lookup returns CDR1 SGDLS and CDR2 YYNGEE. With 3 bases removed from V and 0 bases from J, the gap between germline ends came to 10 bases. CDR3 bases: TGTGCCAGCAGCGCGTTTGGGGTTAGCAATCAGCCCCAGCATTTT. Its protein is CASSAFGVSNQPQHF.

There are many counts of this clonotype. The chain links TRBV20-1 to TRBJ2-7; TRBD2 matches at 14 bases. V was pared by 3 bases and J by 2 bases, with 0 bases of the junction left unmatched. Germline CDR1 DFQATT, CDR2 SNEGSKA (reference sequence). CDR3 size: 14 residues. CDR3 loop: CSARTSGRAYEQYF. The CDR3 DNA reads TGCAGTGCTAGGACTAGCGGGAGGGCCTACGAGCAGTACTTC.

The chain has TRBV19 and TRBJ2-1; TRBD1 matches 7 bases. Trimming took 6 bases from V and 4 from J; bases not matched to a gene: 6. From germline, CDR1 is LNHDA and CDR2 SQIVND (reference sequence). The CDR3 length is 14 residues. CDR3 in amino acids: CASRKGQLYNEQFF. CDR3 coding DNA: TGTGCCAGTAGGAAGGGACAGCTTTACAATGAGCAGTTCTTC.

At least ten counts were recorded for this clonotype. The rearrangement uses TRBV20-1 and TRBJ1-2; 10 positions match TRBD1. Germline CDR1 DFQATT, CDR2 SNEGSKA (reference sequence). The CDR3 is made up of 17 amino acids. J was trimmed by 2 bases and V by 2 bases; bases with no gene match: 11. In DNA form, the CDR3 reads TGCAGTGCTAGAAGCCGGGACAGGGGCGCCCAGAACTATGGCTACACCTTC. Its protein product is CSARSRDRGAQNYGYTF.

This clonotype was observed at least ten times. The chain combines TRBV20-1 with TRBJ1-6; the match to TRBD1 covers 9 bases. Germline values: CDR1 DFQATT, CDR2 SNEGSKA (reference sequence). J gave up 14 bases and V 4 bases, and 12 bases lay outside the gene matches. The CDR3 sequence is 14 residues long. The CDR3 DNA is TGCAGTGCTACCATTCCGGGACAGGGAGGGTCCCTCCACTTT. Amino acids: CSATIPGQGGSLHF.

The V and J genes are TRBV10-3 and TRBJ1-2; 12 bases are shared with TRBD1. The germline gives CDR1 ENHRY, CDR2 SYGVKD. There are 16 residues in the CDR3. Trimming removed 1 base from V and 5 bases from J; junction bases left unmatched: 5. The DNA of the CDR3 is TGTGCCATCAGTGAGTGGGGACAGGGGGCCAGGTATGGCTACACCTTC. It translates to CAISEWGQGARYGYTF.

The sample holds one count of this clonotype. The chain has TRBV11-2 and TRBJ1-1; 8 nucleotides match TRBD1. V was pared by 8 bases and J by 1 base, with 9 bases of the junction left unmatched. CDR1 is SGHAT and CDR2 is FQNNGV in the germline V gene. CDR3 length: 15 amino acids. The CDR3 coding sequence is TGTGCCAGCGCACTTCAGGGGGCTCCGAACACTGAAGCTTTCTTT. As protein: CASALQGAPNTEAFF.

This sequence joins TRBV15 and TRBJ2-5, with no clear D. Looked up from germline, CDR1 is LNHNV and CDR2 is YYDKDF (reference sequence). V was shortened by 0 bases and J by 2 bases, with 4 bases between the two germline ends. The CDR3 runs to 13 residues. CDR3 sequence (DNA): TGTGCCACCAGCAGAGAAGGGCAAGAGACCCAGTACTTC. This translates into CATSREGQETQYF.

This clonotype was counted ten times or more. The chain is built from TRBV28 and TRBJ1-5, with a weak D call TRBD1 (6 bases). The germline gives CDR1 MDHEN, CDR2 SYDVKM. V was trimmed by 8 bases and J by 5 bases, leaving 10 bases between them. The CDR3 is 12 residues long. This chain's CDR3 is CASGQLDQPQHF. The CDR3 DNA is TGTGCCAGCGGACAGCTAGATCAGCCCCAGCATTTT.

The gene calls are TRBV2 and TRBJ2-3, with D possibly being TRBD1 (5 bases). This CDR3 has 14 residues. V lost 6 bases and J 0 bases, leaving 10 bases between the germline ends. The germline V gene has CDR1 SNHLY and CDR2 FYNNEI. The CDR3 region is CASRDDSSTDTQYF. The DNA of the CDR3 is TGTGCCAGCAGAGATGACAGCAGCACAGATACGCAGTATTTT. The variable domain in full, with the rest retrieved from reference TRBV2 and TRBJ2-3, is EPEVTQTPSHQVTQMGQEVILRCVPISNHLYFYWYRQILGQKVEFLVSFYNNEISEKSEIFDDQFSVERPDGSNFTLKIRSTKLEDSAMYFCASRDDSSTDTQYFGPGTRLTVL.

The chain has TRBV13 and TRBJ2-3, with D perhaps given as TRBD1 or TRBD2 (5 bases each). Germline loops: CDR1 PRHDT, CDR2 FYEKMQ (reference sequence). The CDR3 runs to 16 residues. The V gene lost 4 bases and the J gene lost 4 bases, with 18 bases spanning the gap. DNA of the CDR3: TGTGCCAGCAGCTCCGGGACCTCCCCCGCGGCAGATACGCAGTATTTT. This gives the protein CASSSGTSPAADTQYF.

This clonotype was seen many times. This chain connects TRBV7-3 to TRBJ2-3; D remains unclear. Germline-derived CDR1 and CDR2 are SGHTA and FQGTGA. The CDR3 loop spans 13 amino acids. V was clipped by 4 bases and J by 5 bases, with 10 bases between them. Written as DNA, the CDR3 is TGTGCCAGCAGCTACCAGAGACGAGATACGCAGTATTTT. Protein sequence: CASSYQRRDTQYF.

This clonotype was recorded many times. The CDR3: CSARDGRGYTKNIQYF. In nucleotides, the CDR3 is TGCAGTGCTAGAGACGGCAGGGGGTACACCAAAAACATTCAGTACTTC. The chain joins TRBV20-1 to TRBJ2-4; 7 nucleotides match TRBD1. Trimming cost V 0 bases and J 2 bases; bases outside gene matches: 7. The CDR3 extends over 16 amino acids. Germline V gene lookup returns CDR1 DFQATT and CDR2 SNEGSKA (reference sequence).

The chain combines TRBV7-2 with TRBJ2-1, with 7 bases identical to TRBD2. The CDR3 has 17 residues. CDR1 and CDR2 from the germline V gene are SGHTA and FQGNSA. V dropped 7 bases and J dropped 7; count of bases not matched to a gene: 19. This CDR3 is CASTQLSGRAFGNEQFF. CDR3 coding DNA: TGTGCCAGCACCCAGTTATCGGGGAGGGCCTTTGGGAATGAGCAGTTCTTC.

This clonotype was found many times. This chain connects TRBV11-3 to TRBJ2-2; 11 positions match TRBD1. Germline loops: CDR1 SGHNT, CDR2 YENEEA. V lost 5 bases to trimming and J lost 5 bases; unmatched junction nucleotides: 4. CDR3 length: 15 residues. The CDR3 loop is CASSRDRGRTGELFF. Here the CDR3 DNA reads TGTGCCAGCAGCAGGGACAGGGGGAGGACCGGGGAGCTGTTTTTT. Full variable domain (missing parts from reference TRBV11-3 and TRBJ2-2): EAGVVQSPRYKIIEKKQPVAFWCNPISGHNTLYWYLQNLGQGPELLIRYENEEAVDDSQLPKDRFSAERLKGVDSTLKIQPAELGDSAVYLCASSRDRGRTGELFFGEGSRLTVL.

This clonotype has a count of ten or more. The chain uses TRBV5-1 and TRBJ2-3; maybe TRBD2 (6 bases). CDR1 SGHRS and CDR2 YFSETQ come from the germline V gene. The V gene lost 4 bases and the J gene lost 2 bases, with 11 bases spanning the gap. The CDR3 consists of 14 residues. The CDR3 DNA sequence: TGCGCCAGCAGCCAAGGGACTTACACAGATACGCAGTATTTT. Residues: CASSQGTYTDTQYF.

The rearrangement links TRBV27 to TRBJ2-7; maybe TRBD2 (5 bases). The CDR3 runs 13 residues. CDR1 MNHEY and CDR2 SMNVEV come from the germline V gene (reference sequence). Trimming removed 6 bases at V and 3 bases at J, with 12 bases between. This chain's CDR3 is CASRRYGVYEQYF. The DNA of the CDR3 is TGTGCCAGCAGACGGTACGGGGTCTACGAGCAGTACTTC.

This clonotype was recorded at least ten times. The V gene is TRBV5-1, the J gene TRBJ2-2; D gene uncertain. CDR3 length equals 14 residues. Trimming took off 1 base at V and 5 bases at J, with 9 bases between the two ends. Per the germline V gene, CDR1 is SGHRS and CDR2 is YFSETQ. CDR3 nucleotide sequence: TGCGCCAGCAGCTTGAATGTGGGGACCGGGGAGCTGTTTTTT. Its translation is CASSLNVGTGELFF.